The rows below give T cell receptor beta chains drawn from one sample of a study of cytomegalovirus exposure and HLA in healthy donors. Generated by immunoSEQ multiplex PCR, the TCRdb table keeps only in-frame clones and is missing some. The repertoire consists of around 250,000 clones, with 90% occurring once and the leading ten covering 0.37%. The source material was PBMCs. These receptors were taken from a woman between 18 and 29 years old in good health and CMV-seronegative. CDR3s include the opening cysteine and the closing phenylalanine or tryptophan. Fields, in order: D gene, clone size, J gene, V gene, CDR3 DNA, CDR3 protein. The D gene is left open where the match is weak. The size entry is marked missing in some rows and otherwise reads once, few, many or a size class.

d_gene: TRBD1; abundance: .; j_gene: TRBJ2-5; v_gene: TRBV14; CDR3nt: TGTGCCAGCAGCCCCTCACCCAGGGGGGAGACCCAGTACTTC; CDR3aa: CASSPSPRGETQYF
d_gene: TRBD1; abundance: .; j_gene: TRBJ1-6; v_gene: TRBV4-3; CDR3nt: TGCGCCAGCAGCCGAGGACAGGGAACGCCACCCCTCCACTTT; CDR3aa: CASSRGQGTPPLHF
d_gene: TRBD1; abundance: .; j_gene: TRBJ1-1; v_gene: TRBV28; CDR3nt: TGTGCCAGCAGTTTAGACAGGGGGGGCTTTGAAGCTTTCTTT; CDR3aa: CASSLDRGGFEAFF
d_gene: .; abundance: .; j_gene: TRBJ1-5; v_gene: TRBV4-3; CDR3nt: TGCGCCAGCAGCCAAGATTTACAGGTGGATCAGCCCCAGCATTTT; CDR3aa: CASSQDLQVDQPQHF
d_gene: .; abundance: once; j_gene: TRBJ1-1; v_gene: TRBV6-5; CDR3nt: TGTGCCAGCAGTTACTCGATACGGCAGGTGGACACTGAAGCTTTCTTT; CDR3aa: CASSYSIRQVDTEAFF
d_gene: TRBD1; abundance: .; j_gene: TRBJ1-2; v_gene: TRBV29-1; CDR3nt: TGCCTAGTGGCTAGACAGGGCGGCGGCTACACCTTC; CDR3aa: CLVARQGGGYTF
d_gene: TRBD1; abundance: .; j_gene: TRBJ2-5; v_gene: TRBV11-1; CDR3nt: TGTGCTTCCAGTTTGTGGGGACAGACTCAAGAGACCCAGTACTTC; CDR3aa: CASSLWGQTQETQYF
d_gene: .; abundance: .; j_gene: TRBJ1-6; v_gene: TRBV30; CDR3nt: TGTGCCTGGAGTGTAGGGGCGCATTATAATTCACCCCTCCACTTT; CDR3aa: CAWSVGAHYNSPLHF
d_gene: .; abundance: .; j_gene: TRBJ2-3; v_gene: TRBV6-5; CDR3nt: TGTGCCAGCAAACAGAGGGCGGGCACAGATACGCAGTATTTT; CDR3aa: CASKQRAGTDTQYF
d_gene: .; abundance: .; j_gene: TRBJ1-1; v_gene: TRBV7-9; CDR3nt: TGTGCCAGCAGCCAATTGGACTACAACACTGAAGCTTTCTTT; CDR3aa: CASSQLDYNTEAFF
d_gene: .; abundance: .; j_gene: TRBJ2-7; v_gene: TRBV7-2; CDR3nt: TGTGCCAGCAGCTCCCAGGGGGGCGGAATCTACGAGCAGTACTTC; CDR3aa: CASSSQGGGIYEQYF
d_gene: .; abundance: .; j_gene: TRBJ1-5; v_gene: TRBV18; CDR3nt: TGTGCCAGCTCACCACCAGGGGGTTTGGGCAATCAGCCCCAGCATTTT; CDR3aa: CASSPPGGLGNQPQHF
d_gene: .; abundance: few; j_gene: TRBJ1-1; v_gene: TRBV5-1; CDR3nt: TGCGCCAGCAGCTTTGAGTCCGGGAATGGGATCACTGAAGCTTTCTTT; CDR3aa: CASSFESGNGITEAFF
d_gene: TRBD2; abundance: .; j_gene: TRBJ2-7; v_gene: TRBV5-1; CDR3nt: TGCGCCAGCAGCTCCGCTAGCGGGGGGCCCCCCTACGAGCAGTACTTC; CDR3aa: CASSSASGGPPYEQYF
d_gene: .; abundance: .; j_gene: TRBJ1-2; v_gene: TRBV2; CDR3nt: TGTGCCAGCAAAGACGACAGCTTCTATGGCTACACCTTC; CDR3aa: CASKDDSFYGYTF
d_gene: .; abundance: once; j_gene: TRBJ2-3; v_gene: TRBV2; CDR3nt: TGTGCCAGCAGGCCGGGGTTGGGGACAGATACGCAGTATTTT; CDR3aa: CASRPGLGTDTQYF
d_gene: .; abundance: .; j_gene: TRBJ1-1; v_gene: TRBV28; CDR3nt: TGTGCCAGCAAACCGAGGGGGATGAACACTGAAGCTTTCTTT; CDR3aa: CASKPRGMNTEAFF
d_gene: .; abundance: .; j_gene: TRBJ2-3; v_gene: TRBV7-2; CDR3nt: TGTGCCAGCAGCTTAGACGGCAGGGCTGCAGATACGCAGTATTTT; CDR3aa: CASSLDGRAADTQYF
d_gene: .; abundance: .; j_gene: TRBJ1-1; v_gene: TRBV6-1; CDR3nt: TGTGCCAGCAGTCCAGGAAGAACTGAAGCTTTCTTT; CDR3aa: CASSPGRTEAFF
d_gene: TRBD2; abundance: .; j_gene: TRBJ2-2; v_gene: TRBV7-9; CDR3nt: TGTGCCAGCAGAGGGCCTAGCGGGGGTAACACCGGGGAGCTGTTTTTT; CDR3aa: CASRGPSGGNTGELFF
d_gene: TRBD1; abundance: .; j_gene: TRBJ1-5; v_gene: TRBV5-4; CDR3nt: TGTGCCAGCAGCTGGGGGACAGGGGAGGGCTTCAATCAGCCCCAGCATTTT; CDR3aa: CASSWGTGEGFNQPQHF
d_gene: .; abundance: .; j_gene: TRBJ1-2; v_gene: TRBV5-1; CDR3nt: TGCGCCAGCAGCTACGGACAGAGTACCCTTGGCTATGGCTACACCTTC; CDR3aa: CASSYGQSTLGYGYTF